Detailed here is one TCR beta chain. What it recognizes is unknown. Using triplicate sorts, roughly 300,000 cells were collected each time from every CD8+ T cell subset. Naive CD8+ T cells displayed a CD45RO-CCR7+CD27+CD95- phenotype. UMI-labeled TRB cDNA libraries were prepared by 5' RACE. TCRdb re-called the 5' RACE reads and gives one entry per CDR3 protein, without DNA. The data include over 150,000 distinct CDR3 sequences; the top ten clones carry nearly 0.5%. The CDR3 sequence is 15 residues long. The germline V gene encodes CDR1 DFQATT and CDR2 SNEGSKA (reference sequence). The entry originates in a study of CXCR3-negative and CXCR3-positive naive CD8 T cells. The study's findings and limits: Against CXCR3-negative naive cells, CXCR3-positive naive cells showed more hydrophobic TRB CDR3s. Similar levels of surface CD5 were seen between naive subsets; TCR strength was inferred from TRB CDR3 properties.

The sequencing input was naive CXCR3+ CD8+ T cells from blood. Subset described: CD45RO-CCR7+CD27+CD95- naive CD8+ T cells expressing CXCR3 (TNR3+). The gene calls are TRBV20-1 and TRBJ2-7. The TCR was taken from a human donor in good health. Some clones in this sample may be carry-over from other donors' samples. The CDR3 sequence: CSARVVGLGTYEQYF.